This T cell receptor (beta chain) was observed in a study of cytomegalovirus exposure and HLA in healthy donors. Study-wide results and limits: According to a later analysis, TCR clusters from the first cohort tended to co-occur in the 120 or so validation repertoires. Specificity for CMV antigens was confirmed in vitro for three of the CMV-associated chains. Diagnosis of cytomegalovirus status made by the classifier reportedly showed high specificity and sensitivity.

Trimming took 3 bases from V and 4 from J; bases not matched to a gene: 1. The CDR3 sequence is 13 residues long. Germline CDR1 MDHEN, CDR2 SYDVKM. Repertoires were generated with immunoSEQ multiplex PCR, while TCRdb's copy carries only in-frame clones and drops some. The sample consists of 150,000 to 200,000 clones, 85% of them appearing once. The validation cohort, a group of over a hundred subjects, included the donors and was separate from the roughly 700-subject first cohort. This clone was observed once. The antigen remains undetermined. Input material: PBMCs. This sequence originates from a man between 18 and 29 years old in good health and CMV-seropositive. The gene calls are TRBV28 and TRBJ1-1; 8 bases are a match to TRBD1. CDR3 bases: TGTGCCAGCAGTTTGACAGGGGTCACTGAAGCTTTCTTT. Translating it yields CASSLTGVTEAFF.